This is a list of T cell receptor beta chains from one sample in a study of cytomegalovirus exposure and HLA in healthy donors. The method was immunoSEQ multiplex PCR; TCRdb's version includes in-frame clones alone and lacks a portion of them. The sample lists about 140,000 clones, around 86% seen once, with roughly 10% in the top ten. Input material: PBMCs. Every receptor here comes from a man aged 18 to 30 in good health and CMV-seropositive. The CDR3 runs from the conserved cysteine through the conserved F or W. A D gene is named only where the DNA matches it firmly. A clone size is listed for some rows: how often the clone was seen (once, few, many), or a class if it is expanded.

TRBV6-4	.	TRBJ2-1	.	CASSDLAGPYNEQFF	TGTGCCAGCAGTGACCTTGCGGGACCCTACAATGAGCAGTTCTTC
TRBV2	.	TRBJ2-4	.	CASRRTENIQYF	TGTGCCAGCAGACGGACAGAAAACATTCAGTACTTC
TRBV18	TRBD2	TRBJ2-3	.	CASSPTQSRASGSIFTDTQYF	TGTGCCAGCTCACCAACTCAATCCCGGGCTAGCGGGAGTATATTCACAGATACGCAGTATTTT
TRBV6-5	.	TRBJ1-1	.	CASSNTGNTEAFF	TGTGCCAGCAGTAATACAGGGAACACTGAAGCTTTCTTT
TRBV27	.	TRBJ1-2	few	CATKKGPGGYTF	TGTGCCACCAAAAAAGGGCCGGGGGGCTACACCTTC
TRBV29-1	.	TRBJ1-2	.	CSVGGGNGYTF	TGCAGCGTTGGAGGAGGGAACGGCTACACCTTC
TRBV9	.	TRBJ2-3	.	CASSAGGREGDTQYF	TGTGCCAGCAGCGCGGGGGGCAGGGAAGGGGATACGCAGTATTTT
TRBV6-1	.	TRBJ2-7	.	CASSELGRLQYEQYF	TGTGCCAGCAGTGAATTGGGCCGATTGCAGTACGAGCAGTACTTC
TRBV29-1	TRBD2	TRBJ2-3	.	CSVAAGVDTDTQYF	TGCAGCGTTGCAGCGGGAGTAGACACAGATACGCAGTATTTT
TRBV9	TRBD2	TRBJ2-3	.	CASSVSGGNTDTQYF	TGTGCCAGCAGCGTGAGCGGGGGGAACACAGATACGCAGTATTTT
TRBV14	TRBD1	TRBJ1-1	once	CASSQDRQGGMNTEAFF	TGTGCCAGCAGCCAAGATCGACAGGGTGGTATGAACACTGAAGCTTTCTTT
TRBV9	.	TRBJ1-5	.	CASSVVTWSGYSNQPQHF	TGTGCCAGCAGCGTAGTTACTTGGAGCGGTTATAGCAATCAGCCCCAGCATTTT
TRBV7-8	.	TRBJ2-2	.	CASSLAAGSTGELFF	TGTGCCAGCAGCTTAGCGGCGGGCAGCACCGGGGAGCTGTTTTTT
TRBV2	.	TRBJ1-1	.	CASSYTAGRDAEAFF	TGTGCCAGCAGCTATACGGCAGGGCGAGACGCTGAAGCTTTCTTT
TRBV15	TRBD1	TRBJ1-5	.	CATSRDLTGGSRQPQHF	TGTGCCACCAGCAGAGACCTTACAGGGGGCTCACGTCAGCCCCAGCATTTT
TRBV18	TRBD2	TRBJ2-7	.	CASFGGVREQYF	TGTGCCAGCTTCGGGGGGGTACGCGAGCAGTACTTC
TRBV11-2	.	TRBJ1-3	.	CASSFGALSGNTIYF	TGTGCCAGCAGCTTTGGGGCCCTCTCTGGAAACACCATATATTTT
TRBV7-6	TRBD1	TRBJ1-2	.	CASSPTGNYGYTF	TGTGCCAGCAGCCCGACAGGGAACTATGGCTACACCTTC
TRBV5-1	.	TRBJ2-2	.	CASRKRTLTGELFF	TGCGCCAGCAGGAAGCGGACCCTCACCGGGGAGCTGTTTTTT
TRBV25-1	TRBD1	TRBJ2-7	.	CASSDPRDRVYEQYF	TGTGCCAGCAGTGATCCCCGGGACAGGGTTTACGAGCAGTACTTC
TRBV11-3	TRBD2	TRBJ2-7	.	CASSLASGYEQYF	TGTGCCAGCAGCTTAGCTAGCGGGTACGAGCAGTACTTC
TRBV2	.	TRBJ1-4	.	CASSRPSSEREKLFF	TGTGCCAGCAGTCGTCCCTCCTCGGAGAGGGAAAAACTGTTTTTT
TRBV19	TRBD1	TRBJ1-2	.	CASSIMTGGLYGYTF	TGTGCCAGTAGTATTATGACAGGGGGGCTCTATGGCTACACCTTC
TRBV5-6	.	TRBJ1-1	.	CASSYLNTEAFF	TGTGCCAGCAGCTACTTGAACACTGAAGCTTTCTTT